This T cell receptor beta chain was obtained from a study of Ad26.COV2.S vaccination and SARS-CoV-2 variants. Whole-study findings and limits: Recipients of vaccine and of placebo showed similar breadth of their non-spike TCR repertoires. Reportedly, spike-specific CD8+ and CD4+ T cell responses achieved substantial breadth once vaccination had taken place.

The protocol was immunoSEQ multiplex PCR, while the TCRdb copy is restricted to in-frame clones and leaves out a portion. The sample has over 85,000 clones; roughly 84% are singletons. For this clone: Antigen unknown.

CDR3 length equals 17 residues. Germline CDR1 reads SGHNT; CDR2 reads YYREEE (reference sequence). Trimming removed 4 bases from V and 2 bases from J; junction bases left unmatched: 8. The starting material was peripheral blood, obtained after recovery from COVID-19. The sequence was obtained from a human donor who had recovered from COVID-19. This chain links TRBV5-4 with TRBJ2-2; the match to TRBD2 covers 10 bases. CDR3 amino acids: CASSRRLAGYNTGELFF. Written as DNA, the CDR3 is TGTGCCAGCAGCCGCCGACTAGCGGGTTACAACACCGGGGAGCTGTTTTTT.